The 28 T cell receptor beta chains in this list originate from one sample, sequenced in a study of blood T cells in healthy people across ages. A second PCR, run for 7 to 11 cycles, used a sample-barcoded 5' primer plus a J-beta primer mix. TCRdb reanalysed the 5' RACE reads using MiXCR and keeps one entry per CDR3 protein. The table has around 1,900,000 distinct CDR3 sequences, more than 35% seen once. Sequencing used blood. The receptors come from a human donor in good health.

This clonotype was observed at least ten times. The J gene is TRBJ2-5, the V gene TRBV6-6; possibly TRBD2 for D (5 bases). The ends were cut back, 4 bases at V and 4 bases at J, with 10 bases in the middle. The CDR3 totals 13 residues. Germline assignment: CDR1 MNHNY and CDR2 SVGAGI (reference sequence). DNA for the CDR3: TGTGCCAGCAGTTGGACTCTTGGAGAGACCCAGTACTTC. This encodes CASSWTLGETQYF.

The table lists this clonotype with many counts. The J gene is TRBJ2-4, the V gene TRBV20-1; unclear D gene. CDR3 size: 14 residues. CDR1 is DFQATT, CDR2 SNEGSKA, per germline (reference sequence). V lost 5 bases and J 1 base, leaving 12 bases between the germline ends. CDR3 DNA: TGCAGTGCTCAAGACCGTAACGCCAAAAACATTCAGTACTTC. Residues: CSAQDRNAKNIQYF.

The chain is built from TRBV5-1 and TRBJ2-5; D gene uncertain. Trimming removed 5 bases from V and 0 bases from J, with 11 bases in between. This CDR3 comprises 14 residues. Germline-derived CDR1 and CDR2 are SGHRS and YFSETQ. The chain's CDR3 is CASSSMGNQETQYF. The CDR3, as DNA: TGCGCCAGCAGTTCGATGGGGAACCAAGAGACCCAGTACTTC. Looking up the rest from reference TRBV5-1 and TRBJ2-5 gives the full variable domain: KAGVTQTPRYLIKTRGQQVTLSCSPISGHRSVSWYQQTPGQGLQFLFEYFSETQRNKGNFPGRFSGRQFSNSRSEMNVSTLELGDSALYLCASSSMGNQETQYFGPGTRLLVL.

This chain links TRBV20-1 with TRBJ1-1; D is ambiguous. V lost 3 bases, J lost 1 base, and 12 bases lay in between. This CDR3 contains 14 residues. Per germline, CDR1 DFQATT and CDR2 SNEGSKA (reference sequence). The CDR3 DNA sequence: TGCAGTGCTAGCCCCCTGGGATCGAACACTGAAGCTTTCTTT. Translated, it gives CSASPLGSNTEAFF.

This sequence joins TRBV7-9 and TRBJ2-7; D call uncertain. CDR1 and CDR2 (germline): SEHNR, FQNEAQ (reference sequence). The V end was cut by 4 bases, the J end by 0 bases, with 13 bases between. This CDR3 contains 15 residues. The CDR3 DNA follows: TGTGCCAGCAGCTCATCCGAAGTTCCCTCCTACGAGCAGTACTTC. Encoded protein: CASSSSEVPSYEQYF.

The V and J genes are TRBV29-1 and TRBJ2-1, with D possibly matching TRBD2 (6 bases). Germline CDR1 reads SQVTM; CDR2 reads ANQGSEA. This CDR3 is built from 17 residues. The V end lost 4 bases, the J end lost 0 bases, and 19 bases lay between the germline ends. CDR3 residues: CSVGGGMSFSSYNEQFF. Here the CDR3 DNA reads TGCAGCGTTGGTGGAGGGATGTCTTTCAGCTCCTACAATGAGCAGTTCTTC.

The chain combines TRBV4-3 with TRBJ1-2; 7 nucleotides agree with TRBD1. Looked up from germline, CDR1 is LGHNA and CDR2 is YSLEER. CDR3 length: 15 residues. V trimming: 0 bases; J trimming: 9 bases; junction bases outside the gene matches: 10. CDR3 protein: CASSQEVGQASSYTF. The CDR3 coding sequence is TGCGCCAGCAGCCAAGAAGTTGGACAGGCTTCAAGCTACACCTTC.

This clonotype was counted a few times. The CDR3 DNA sequence: TGTGCCAGCAGCTTAGGCGGGGGGGTGAGGAATGAGCAGTTCTTC. Residues: CASSLGGGVRNEQFF. The V and J genes are TRBV7-6 and TRBJ2-1; 9 bases align to TRBD2. The CDR3 runs to 15 residues. V lost 1 base and J lost 7; bases outside the gene matches: 5. Germline V gene lookup returns CDR1 SGHVS and CDR2 FNYEAQ. The entire variable domain, with the rest obtained from reference TRBV7-6 and TRBJ2-1, is as follows: GAGVSQSPRYKVTKRGQDVALRCDPISGHVSLYWYRQALGQGPEFLTYFNYEAQQDKSGLPNDRFSAERPEGSISTLTIQRTEQRDSAMYRCASSLGGGVRNEQFFGPGTRLTVL.

This chain uses TRBV7-8 with TRBJ1-2; D is unclear. Germline CDR1 is SGHVS and CDR2 is FQNEAQ. The CDR3 extends over 21 amino acids. The germline V and J ends were trimmed by 5 bases and 4 bases, with 35 bases remaining between them. The CDR3 sequence is CASSPNQPDLGSVARSYGYTF. In DNA, the CDR3 is TGTGCCAGCAGCCCCAACCAGCCAGACCTGGGTTCCGTAGCCCGTAGCTATGGCTACACCTTC.

The rearrangement links TRBV10-3 to TRBJ1-2; D is possibly TRBD1 (5 bases). Germline V gives CDR1 ENHRY, CDR2 SYGVKD. Trimming removed 4 bases at V and 4 bases at J, with 16 bases between. The length of the CDR3 is 15 residues. CDR3 sequence: CAISGEHTRGYGYTF. In nucleotides, the CDR3 is TGTGCCATCAGTGGGGAACACACTAGGGGCTATGGCTACACCTTC.

The chain uses TRBV3-1 and TRBJ1-4; 8 bases map to TRBD1. The V and J ends lost 7 bases and 3 bases, in that order; junction bases with no gene match: 7. The CDR3 covers 15 residues. Germline CDR1 and CDR2: LGHDT and YNNKEL (reference sequence). The chain's CDR3 is CASTQTGVSNEKLFF. The CDR3 bases are TGTGCCAGCACCCAGACAGGGGTATCTAATGAAAAACTGTTTTTT.

The CDR3 loop is CSVDGGGVRAFF. DNA for the CDR3: TGCAGCGTTGATGGGGGTGGGGTAAGGGCTTTCTTT. The chain employs TRBV29-1 and TRBJ1-1; TRBD1 is a possible D gene (5 bases). CDR1 is SQVTM and CDR2 is ANQGSEA in the germline V gene. The CDR3 contains 12 residues. V lost 3 bases and J 11 bases, leaving 16 bases between the germline ends.

The chain is built from TRBV4-2 and TRBJ2-6; D may be TRBD2 (5 bases). V lost 4 bases and J 4 bases, leaving 11 bases between the germline ends. The CDR3 runs to 15 residues. Germline V gene sequence: CDR1 LGHNA, CDR2 YNFKEQ. Written as DNA, the CDR3 is TGTGCCAGCAGCCCCGGACTGGAAGGGGCCAACGTCCTGACTTTC. It codes for CASSPGLEGANVLTF.

This clonotype came up a few times. The CDR3: CASSYEGAGDTQYF. The CDR3 coding sequence is TGTGCCAGCAGCTACGAAGGGGCTGGAGATACGCAGTATTTT. The rearrangement joins TRBV7-9 to TRBJ2-3, with a possible D match to TRBD1 (5 bases). The CDR3 is made up of 14 amino acids. Trimming stripped 4 bases from V and 5 bases from J, with 13 bases between. Per germline, CDR1 SEHNR and CDR2 FQNEAQ (reference sequence).

The gene calls are TRBV7-3 and TRBJ2-5, with D maybe TRBD1 (5 bases). Germline V CDR1 and CDR2: SGHTA, FQGTGA. V was trimmed by 5 bases and J by 2 bases, leaving 9 bases between them. The CDR3 totals 13 residues. The CDR3 protein is CASSVQVQETQYF. As DNA, the CDR3 is TGTGCCAGCAGCGTACAGGTTCAAGAGACCCAGTACTTC.

The chain has TRBV7-6 and TRBJ1-1, with D perhaps TRBD1 (5 bases). The CDR3 sequence is 17 residues long. Trimming pared 3 bases from V and 0 bases from J, leaving 17 bases between. Germline V CDR1 and CDR2: SGHVS, FNYEAQ. In DNA form, the CDR3 reads TGTGCCAGCAGCTTTTTCCTCACAGGAGAGGTGAACACTGAAGCTTTCTTT. Protein product: CASSFFLTGEVNTEAFF.

Concerning this clonotype: The junction departs from the called germline gene at one end, perhaps through a read error. The rearrangement uses TRBV6-5 and TRBJ2-2; D is unresolved. This CDR3 spans 14 amino acids. Germline CDR1 reads MNHEY; CDR2 reads SVGAGI. The CDR3 here is CASTYQRNTGELFF. CDR3 in DNA: TGTGCCAGCACTTACCAGCGGAACACCGGGGAGCTGTTTTTT.

V gene TRBV12-3 or TRBV12-4 combines with J gene TRBJ2-1; D perhaps matches TRBD2 (6 bases). The CDR3 has 16 amino acids. V dropped 1 base and J dropped 5 bases, with 15 bases sitting between them. The CDR3 nucleotides are TGTGCCAGCAGTTTAGGGAGGGCAGGGATCGACAATGAGCAGTTCTTC. This gives the protein CASSLGRAGIDNEQFF.

J is TRBJ2-1 and V is TRBV11-3; tentative D call: TRBD2 (5 bases). This CDR3 is 17 amino acids long. Trimming removed 5 bases at V and 1 base at J, with 18 bases between. Germline V CDR1 and CDR2: SGHNT, YENEEA. The CDR3 region has the DNA TGTGCCAGCAGCCCCCCCTTGGGAGACGTATCCTACAATGAGCAGTTCTTC. Protein sequence: CASSPPLGDVSYNEQFF.

About this clonotype: The germline gene is not matched at one end of the junction; a read error may be the cause. The chain combines TRBV5-5 with TRBJ1-5; D call uncertain. CDR1 is SGHKS and CDR2 is YYEKEE in the germline V gene (reference sequence). The CDR3 extends over 13 amino acids. CDR3 DNA sequence: TGTGCCAGCAACTTGGGTACGGATCAGCCCCAGCATTTT. It is translated as CASNLGTDQPQHF.

The CDR3 is CASSGEWGTGGEKQYF. The CDR3 DNA sequence: TGTGCCAGCAGCGGTGAATGGGGGACAGGGGGTGAAAAGCAGTACTTC. The chain links TRBV21-1 to TRBJ2-7; no check of the table's D call, TRBD1, against the DNA was made. TRBV21-1 is assigned pseudogene status. The CDR3 runs 16 residues.

Of note for this clonotype: The junction departs from the called germline gene at one end, perhaps through a read error. This chain connects TRBV7-9 to TRBJ1-4; 8 bases map to TRBD1. Looked up from germline, CDR1 is SEHNR and CDR2 is FQNEAQ (reference sequence). This CDR3 contains 15 residues. CDR3 DNA: TGTGCCAGCAGCTACCAACAGGGGGGAAATGAAAATCTGTTTTTT. Amino acid sequence: CASSYQQGGNENLFF.

This clonotype was seen ten or more times. The rearrangement uses TRBV7-9 and TRBJ1-1; TRBD1 is a possible D gene (5 bases). The CDR3 totals 14 residues. V lost 2 bases and J 6 bases, leaving 13 bases between the germline ends. From germline, CDR1 is SEHNR and CDR2 FQNEAQ (reference sequence). CDR3 in amino acids: CASSLSGSGAEAFF. The CDR3 DNA reads as TGTGCCAGCAGCTTATCAGGGAGTGGAGCTGAAGCTTTCTTT. The full variable domain, its missing parts supplied by reference TRBV7-9 and TRBJ1-1, is DTGVSQNPRHKITKRGQNVTFRCDPISEHNRLYWYRQTLGQGPEFLTYFQNEAQLEKSRLLSDRFSAERPKGSFSTLEIQRTEQGDSAMYLCASSLSGSGAEAFFGQGTRLTVV.

This sequence joins TRBV4-1 and TRBJ1-1; perhaps TRBD1 as D (6 bases). V dropped 4 bases and J dropped 4 bases, with 22 bases sitting between them. This CDR3 is 17 amino acids long. The germline gives CDR1 MGHRA, CDR2 YSYEKL. The CDR3 DNA reads as TGCGCCAGCAGCCTTCGGACAGCCTACGATGGTATCACTGAAGCTTTCTTT. Its protein is CASSLRTAYDGITEAFF.

The genes are TRBV4-2 and TRBJ1-2, with 8 bases identical to TRBD1. CDR1 is LGHNA, CDR2 YNFKEQ, per germline. Trimming at V came to 4 bases and at J to 8 bases, leaving 9 bases not matched to a gene. The CDR3 sequence is 14 residues long. CDR3 DNA sequence: TGTGCCAGCAGCCGATCGGACAGGGAAGGCGGCTACACCTTC. This gives the protein CASSRSDREGGYTF.

The chain links TRBV4-2 to TRBJ2-2; 10 bases fit TRBD2. The CDR3 sequence is 14 residues long. Losses at the gene ends were 2 bases for V and 7 bases for J; bases not matched to a gene: 1. Germline lookup yields CDR1 LGHNA and CDR2 YNFKEQ. The chain's CDR3 is CASSQRTSGGELFF. CDR3 bases: TGTGCCAGCAGCCAACGGACTAGCGGCGGGGAGCTGTTTTTT.

J is TRBJ2-5 and V is TRBV27; TRBD1 matches at 7 bases. The J segment lost 1 base and the V segment lost 3 bases, leaving 5 bases of the junction unmatched. Germline-derived CDR1 and CDR2 are MNHEY and SMNVEV (reference sequence). This CDR3 comprises 15 residues. CDR3 sequence: CASSLGRGIQETQYF. The CDR3 coding sequence is TGTGCCAGCAGTTTGGGCAGGGGGATCCAAGAGACCCAGTACTTC.

The CDR3 spells CASSIRTAKNIQYF. Here the CDR3 DNA reads TGTGCCAGTAGTATTAGGACAGCCAAAAACATTCAGTACTTC. The chain recombines TRBV19 with TRBJ2-4; no firm D call. Trimming stripped 3 bases from V and 0 bases from J, with 6 bases between. This CDR3 is 14 amino acids long. Germline lookup yields CDR1 LNHDA and CDR2 SQIVND (reference sequence).